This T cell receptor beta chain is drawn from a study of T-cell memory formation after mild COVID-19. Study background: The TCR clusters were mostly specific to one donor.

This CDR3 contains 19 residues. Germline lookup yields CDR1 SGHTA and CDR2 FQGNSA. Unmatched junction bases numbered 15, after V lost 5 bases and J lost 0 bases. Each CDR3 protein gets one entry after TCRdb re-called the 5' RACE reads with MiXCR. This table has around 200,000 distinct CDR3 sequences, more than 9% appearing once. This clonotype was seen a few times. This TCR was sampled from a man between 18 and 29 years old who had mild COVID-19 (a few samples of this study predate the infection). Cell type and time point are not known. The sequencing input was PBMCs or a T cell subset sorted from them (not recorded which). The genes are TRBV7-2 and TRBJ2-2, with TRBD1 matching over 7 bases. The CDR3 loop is CASSTGTARLTTNTGELFF. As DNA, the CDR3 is TGTGCCAGCAGCACCGGGACAGCGAGACTAACGACGAACACCGGGGAGCTGTTTTTT.